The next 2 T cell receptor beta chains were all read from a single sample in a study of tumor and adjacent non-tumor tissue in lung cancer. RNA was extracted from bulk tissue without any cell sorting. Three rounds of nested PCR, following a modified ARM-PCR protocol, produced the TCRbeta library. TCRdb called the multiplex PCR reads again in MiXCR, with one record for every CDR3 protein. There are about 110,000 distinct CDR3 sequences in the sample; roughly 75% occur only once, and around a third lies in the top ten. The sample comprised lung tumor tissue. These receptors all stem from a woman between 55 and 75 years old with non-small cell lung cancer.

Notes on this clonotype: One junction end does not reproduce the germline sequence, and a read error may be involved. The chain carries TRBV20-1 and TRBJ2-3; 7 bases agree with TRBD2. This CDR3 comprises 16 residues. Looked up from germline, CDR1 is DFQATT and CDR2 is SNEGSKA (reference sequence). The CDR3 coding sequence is TGCAGTGCTAGGGCCAGCCTAGTGGGAGGGGCAGATATGCAGTATTTT. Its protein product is CSARASLVGGADMQYF.

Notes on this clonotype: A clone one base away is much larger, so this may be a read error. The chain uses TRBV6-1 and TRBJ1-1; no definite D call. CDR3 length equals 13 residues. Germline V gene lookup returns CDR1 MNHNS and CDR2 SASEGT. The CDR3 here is CASSDVYNTETFF. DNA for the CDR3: TGTGCCAGCAGTGACGTTTACAACACTGAAACTTTCTTT.